This T cell receptor beta chain was captured by sequencing in a study of persistence of HIV-infected CD4 T cells. The immunoSEQ assay was version 4, run in survey mode. Genomic DNA was diluted to around 10 ng/uL, up to 1 ug per sample. Assay used: immunoSEQ multiplex PCR; TCRdb lists only in-frame clones, some missing. The table lists roughly 35,000 clones, 87% of them singletons. Study outcomes and limitations: Antigen-responding cells were enriched for degenerate expanded CDR3beta sequences.

Anti-CD3/anti-CD28 beads served as a nonspecific positive control stimulus. Sorting of responding CD4+ T cells relied on upregulated CD40 ligand together with CD69. With V trimmed by 4 bases and J by 4 bases, 12 bases remained unmatched. The CDR3 is 15 residues long. Germline CDR1 and CDR2: GTSNPN and SVGIG (reference sequence). Turning to this clone: Its antigen is undetermined.

Source: CD4+ T cells sorted from PBMCs after approximately 20-hour stimulation, taken from a patient who received antiretroviral therapy. The source is an adult man with HIV who was CMV-seropositive. This chain joins TRBV30 and TRBJ1-1, with 7 bases identical to TRBD1. The CDR3 sequence: CAWKNRGRGSTEAFF. Here the CDR3 DNA reads TGTGCCTGGAAAAATAGGGGCAGGGGGAGCACTGAAGCTTTCTTT.